Given below is one TCR beta chain in context. The target antigen is unknown. Investigators reverse transcribed all isolated RNA, so they sequenced expressed TCRB transcripts. Clones were sequenced by immunoSEQ multiplex PCR, and TCRdb holds only the in-frame ones, with some missing. The table has about 370,000 clones, around a tenth seen once. The sample comes from a study of beta chain features in type 1 diabetes. Study-level findings and limits: In every one of the four CD4+ subsets, TCRB CDR3s were moderately but significantly shorter in Type 1 diabetes patients.

CDR1 SNHLY and CDR2 FYNNEI come from the germline V gene. V was clipped by 3 bases and J by 7 bases; unmatched bases: 3. The CDR3 spans 12 residues. The source of this sequence is a man aged 25-45 years with type 1 diabetes. The chain employs TRBV2 and TRBJ2-7; 7 bases align to TRBD2. The sequenced material came from central memory CD4+ T cells from blood. The CDR3 coding sequence is TGTGCCAGCAGTGAGGGGGGAGGGGAGCAGTACTTC. This encodes CASSEGGGEQYF.